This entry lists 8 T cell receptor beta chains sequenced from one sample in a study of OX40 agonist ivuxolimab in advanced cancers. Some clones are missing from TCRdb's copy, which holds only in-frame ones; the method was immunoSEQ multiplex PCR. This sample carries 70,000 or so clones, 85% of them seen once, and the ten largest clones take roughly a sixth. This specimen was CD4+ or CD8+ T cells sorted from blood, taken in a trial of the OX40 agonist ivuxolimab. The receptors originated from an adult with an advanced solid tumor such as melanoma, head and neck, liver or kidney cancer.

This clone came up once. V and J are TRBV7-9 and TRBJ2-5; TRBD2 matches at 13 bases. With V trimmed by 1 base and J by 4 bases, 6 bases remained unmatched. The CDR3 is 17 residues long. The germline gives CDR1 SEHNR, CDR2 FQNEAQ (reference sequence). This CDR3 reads CASSLEPGLAGPETQYF. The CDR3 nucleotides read TGTGCCAGCAGCTTAGAGCCGGGACTAGCGGGACCAGAGACCCAGTACTTC.

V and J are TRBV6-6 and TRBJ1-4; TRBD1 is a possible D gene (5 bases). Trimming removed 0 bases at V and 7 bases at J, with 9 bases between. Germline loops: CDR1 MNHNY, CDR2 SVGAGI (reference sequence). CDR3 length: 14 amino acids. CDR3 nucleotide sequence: TGTGCCAGCAGTTACTCGGGGGGGTCTGAAAAACTGTTTTTT. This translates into CASSYSGGSEKLFF.

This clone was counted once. CDR3 nucleotides: TGTGCCAGCAGCTTAGGGGGGACTTTCGATGAGCAGTTCTTC. It encodes CASSLGGTFDEQFF. This chain connects TRBV7-2 to TRBJ2-1; the D gene is possibly TRBD2 (6 bases). Trimming removed 1 base from V and 8 bases from J, with 12 bases in between. This CDR3 region has 14 residues. CDR1 SGHTA and CDR2 FQGNSA come from the germline V gene.

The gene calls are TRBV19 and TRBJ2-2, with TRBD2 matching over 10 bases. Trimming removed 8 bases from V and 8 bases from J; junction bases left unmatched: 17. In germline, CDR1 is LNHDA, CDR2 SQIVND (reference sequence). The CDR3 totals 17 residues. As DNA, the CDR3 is TGTGCCAGTGCCTCGCCGGGACTAGCGACGTTCAGTGGGGAGCTGTTTTTT. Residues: CASASPGLATFSGELFF.

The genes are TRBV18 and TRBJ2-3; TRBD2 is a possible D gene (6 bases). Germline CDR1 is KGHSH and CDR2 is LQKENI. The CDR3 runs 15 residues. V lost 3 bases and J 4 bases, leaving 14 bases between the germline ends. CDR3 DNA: TGTGCCAGCTCACCGTGGTTCGGGAGTGCAGATACGCAGTATTTT. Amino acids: CASSPWFGSADTQYF. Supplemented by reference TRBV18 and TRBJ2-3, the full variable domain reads NAGVMQNPRHLVRRRGQEARLRCSPMKGHSHVYWYRQLPEEGLKFMVYLQKENIIDESGMPKERFSAEFPKEGPSILRIQQVVRGDSAAYFCASSPWFGSADTQYFGPGTRLTVL.

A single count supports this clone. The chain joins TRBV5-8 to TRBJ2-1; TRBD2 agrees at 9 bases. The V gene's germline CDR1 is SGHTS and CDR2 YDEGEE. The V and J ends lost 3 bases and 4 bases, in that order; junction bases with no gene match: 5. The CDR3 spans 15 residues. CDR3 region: CASSSGTSSYNEQFF. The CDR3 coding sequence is TGTGCCAGCAGCTCCGGGACTAGCAGTTACAATGAGCAGTTCTTC.

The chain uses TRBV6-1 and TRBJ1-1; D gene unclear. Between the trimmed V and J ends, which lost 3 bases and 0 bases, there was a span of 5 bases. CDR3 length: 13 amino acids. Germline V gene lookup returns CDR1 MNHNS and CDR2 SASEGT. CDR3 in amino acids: CASSDRMNTEAFF. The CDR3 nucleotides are TGTGCCAGCAGTGACCGAATGAACACTGAAGCTTTCTTT.

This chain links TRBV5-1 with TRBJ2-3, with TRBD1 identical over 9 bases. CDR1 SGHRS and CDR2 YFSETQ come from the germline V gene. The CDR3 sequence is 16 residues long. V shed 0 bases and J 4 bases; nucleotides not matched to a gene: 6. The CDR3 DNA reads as TGCGCCAGCAGCTTGGAGGGGACAGGGTCGCCAGATACGCAGTATTTT. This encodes CASSLEGTGSPDTQYF.